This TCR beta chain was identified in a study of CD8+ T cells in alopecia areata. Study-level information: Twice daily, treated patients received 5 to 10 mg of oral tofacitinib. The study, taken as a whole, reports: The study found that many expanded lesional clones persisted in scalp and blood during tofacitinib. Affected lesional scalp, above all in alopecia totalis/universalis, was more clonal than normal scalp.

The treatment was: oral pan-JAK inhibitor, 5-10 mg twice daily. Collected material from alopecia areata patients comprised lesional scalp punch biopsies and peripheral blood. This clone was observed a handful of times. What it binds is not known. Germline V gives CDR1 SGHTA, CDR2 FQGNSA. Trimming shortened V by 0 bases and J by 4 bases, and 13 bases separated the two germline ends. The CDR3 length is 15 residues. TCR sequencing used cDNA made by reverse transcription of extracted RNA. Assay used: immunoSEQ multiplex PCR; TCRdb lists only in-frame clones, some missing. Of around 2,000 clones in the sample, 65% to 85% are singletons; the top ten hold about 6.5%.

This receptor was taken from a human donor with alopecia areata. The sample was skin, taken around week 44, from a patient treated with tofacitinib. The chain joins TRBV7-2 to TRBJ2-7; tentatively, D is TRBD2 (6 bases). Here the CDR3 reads CASSLAPGAMYEQYF. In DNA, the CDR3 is TGTGCCAGCAGCTTAGCGCCGGGAGCCATGTACGAGCAGTACTTC.